The following is a TCR beta chain sequence with its context. This clonotype was seen repeatedly, ten times or more. Its specific antigen is unknown. No base quality values were provided; no much bigger clone lies one nucleotide off. TCR beta CDR3 regions were amplified from RNA transcripts. A first-round RT-PCR of the TCR CDR3 used the HTBI primer set with the Qiagen OneStep RT-PCR kit. A second multiplex PCR round built the libraries, followed by size selection and purification. Paired-end sequencing of the libraries was performed with 100 bp reads on an Illumina HiSeq2000. Concerning the study's data processing: Raw data were processed with SOAPnuke, discarding reads with adapters, uncalled bases, mean Phred below 15, or no exact constant-primer or identifier match. COPE v1.2.5 was used to merge high-quality paired reads, and clonotypes were defined as unique nucleotide sequences. Clonotypes were aligned to IMGT TRBV, TRBD and TRBJ reference segments using MiTCR v1.1. Only V-J combinations with frequency above 0.0001, covering 99% to 99.2% of repertoires, were analysed. The TCS score was defined as the ratio of F50 (clonal expansion) to E x V (chaos), calculated using BLOSUM62-based TCRdist between CDR3 peptides within each V-J. Welch's t-statistics and random forest reduced around 510 V-J features to 10 to 15, which were used in a naive Bayes classifier (R e1071). Using fastp trimming at Q25 and MiXCR clonotype assembly, TCRdb reanalyzed the public sequencing data and kept in-frame beta chains. CDR3 protein duplicates are merged, each entry listing the most common genes and DNA. V and J calls and clone size were set by TCRdb, not the authors. A total of approximately 620,000 distinct CDR3 sequences appear in this sample, around 16% of them only once. 3% to 4% of the sample rests with the top ten.

Moderately to severely active disease, a Clinical Activity Score of at least 3, a NOSPECS grade of at least 4, and a duration under 3 months were present in ophthalmopathy patients. The study excluded patients with uncontrolled infections, other autoimmune diseases, pregnancy or lactation. Diagnoses were based on clinical symptoms, serum thyroxine and TRAb, thyroid ultrasound and orbital computed tomography. Ficoll-Paque density gradient centrifugation was used to isolate PBMCs from about 9.4 ml of fresh peripheral blood. Trizol reagent was used to extract total RNA, and RNA quality was then checked on an Agilent 2100 Bioanalyzer. The sample comes from a study of T cells in Graves' hyperthyroidism and ophthalmopathy (dated by TCRdb to the late 2010s). In the study overall: Peripheral blood was sampled at the time of initial diagnosis, prior to any treatment. Prospective prediction of ophthalmopathy was tested in an independent validation cohort consisting of about 20 hyperthyroidism patients and approximately 16 patients who later progressed to ophthalmopathy. TCR V-J signatures able to tell the groups apart were searched for in a discovery cohort of 90 to 100 patients, of whom more than 40 had Graves' ophthalmopathy and about 60 had stable Graves' hyperthyroidism. The roughly 100 discovery patients were randomly divided into training and test sets at a 7:3 ratio. Once sampling was done, hyperthyroidism patients were given methimazole at a starting dose of 30 mg daily, whereas ophthalmopathy patients were given high-dose intravenous methylprednisolone. TCR Vbeta CDR3 sequencing of roughly 140 peripheral blood samples (around 45 ophthalmopathy, 75 or so hyperthyroidism and some 17 progressor patients) is reported in the paper. Thyroid tissue and blood T-cell repertoires from several Graves' hyperthyroidism patients were also compared in the study. Overall results and qualifications from the work: No statistical method was used to set the sample size in advance, and investigators knew the group allocation. A model built on a 13 V-J signature distinguished ophthalmopathy from stable hyperthyroidism, reaching about 88% sensitivity and about 81% specificity in cross-validation and 80%/75% in testing. In validation, the model predicted progression to ophthalmopathy a median of about 6.5 months before onset, with approximately 68% sensitivity and 72.22% specificity. Most expanded thyroid clonotypes (frequency above 0.001) were also detected in blood, suggesting blood repertoires may reflect thyroid immune responses.

The CDR3 starts with the cysteine, ends with the phenylalanine, and has 17 residues. Of the read, only the CDR3 DNA is kept; its 51 bases are in frame from base 1. V lost 5 bases and J lost 0 bases, and the count of bases not matched to a germline gene is 9. Reading the germline V gene gives CDR1 SGHTA and CDR2 FQGTGA. The V gene is TRBV7-3 and the J gene is TRBJ2-1; 8 bases in the middle match TRBD2. This TCR was sampled from a woman aged 40 to 50 with Graves' ophthalmopathy. Sequencing was carried out using blood. The nucleotides are TGTGCCAGCAGCCCCGGGGGGGTCCTAAGCTCCTACAATGAGCAGTTCTTC. It translates to CASSPGGVLSSYNEQFF.